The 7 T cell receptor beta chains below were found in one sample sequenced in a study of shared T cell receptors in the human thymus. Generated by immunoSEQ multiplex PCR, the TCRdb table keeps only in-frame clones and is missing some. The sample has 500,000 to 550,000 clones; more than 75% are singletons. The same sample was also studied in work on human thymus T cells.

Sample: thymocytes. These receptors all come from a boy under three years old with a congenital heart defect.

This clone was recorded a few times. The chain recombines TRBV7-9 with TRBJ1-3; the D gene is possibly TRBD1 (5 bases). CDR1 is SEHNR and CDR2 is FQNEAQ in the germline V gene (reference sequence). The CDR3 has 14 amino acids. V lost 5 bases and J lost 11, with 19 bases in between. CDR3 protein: CASSPGTLGGAIYF. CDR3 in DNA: TGTGCCAGCAGCCCCGGCACCCTCGGAGGGGCCATATATTTT. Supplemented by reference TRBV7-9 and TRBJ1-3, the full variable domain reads DTGVSQNPRHKITKRGQNVTFRCDPISEHNRLYWYRQTLGQGPEFLTYFQNEAQLEKSRLLSDRFSAERPKGSFSTLEIQRTEQGDSAMYLCASSPGTLGGAIYFGEGSWLTVV.

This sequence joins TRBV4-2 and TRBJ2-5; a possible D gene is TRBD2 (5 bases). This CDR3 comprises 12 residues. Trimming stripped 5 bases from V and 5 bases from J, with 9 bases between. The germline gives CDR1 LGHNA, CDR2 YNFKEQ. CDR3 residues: CASSIRGETQYF. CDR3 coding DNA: TGTGCCAGCAGCATCCGAGGGGAGACCCAGTACTTC.

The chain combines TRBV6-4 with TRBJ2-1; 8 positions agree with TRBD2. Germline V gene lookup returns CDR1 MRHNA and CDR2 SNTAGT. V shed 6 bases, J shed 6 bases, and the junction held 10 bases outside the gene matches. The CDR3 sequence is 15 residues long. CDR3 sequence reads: CASRMRAGDSNEQFF. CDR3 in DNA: TGTGCCAGCAGAATGAGAGCGGGAGACTCCAATGAGCAGTTCTTC.

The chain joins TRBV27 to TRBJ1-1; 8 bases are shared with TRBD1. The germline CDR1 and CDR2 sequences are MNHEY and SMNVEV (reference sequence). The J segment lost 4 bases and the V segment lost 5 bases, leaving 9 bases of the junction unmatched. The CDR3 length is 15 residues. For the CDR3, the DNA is TGTGCCAGCAGTCCGTTAGACAGGGGAGGCACTGAAGCTTTCTTT. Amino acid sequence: CASSPLDRGGTEAFF.

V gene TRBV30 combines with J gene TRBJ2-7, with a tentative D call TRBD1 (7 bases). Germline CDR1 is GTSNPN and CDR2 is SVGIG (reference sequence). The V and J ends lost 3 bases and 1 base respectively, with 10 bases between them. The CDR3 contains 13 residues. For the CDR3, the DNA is TGTGCCTGGAGGGAGGGACAGTCCTACGAGCAGTACTTC. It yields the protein CAWREGQSYEQYF.

The CDR3 reads CSAGGDGYTF. CDR3 bases: TGCAGCGCCGGGGGGGATGGCTACACCTTC. The chain couples TRBV29-1 to TRBJ1-2, with D maybe TRBD1 (5 bases). CDR3 length: 10 amino acids. Trimming stripped 7 bases from V and 6 bases from J, with 9 bases between. From germline, CDR1 is SQVTM and CDR2 ANQGSEA.

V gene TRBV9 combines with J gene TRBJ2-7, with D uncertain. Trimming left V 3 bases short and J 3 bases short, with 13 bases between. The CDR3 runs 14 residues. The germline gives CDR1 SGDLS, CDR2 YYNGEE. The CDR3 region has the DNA TGTGCCAGCAGCGGCGGAGAGAAAGGCTACGAGCAGTACTTC. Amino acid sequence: CASSGGEKGYEQYF. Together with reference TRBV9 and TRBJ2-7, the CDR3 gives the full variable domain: DSGVTQTPKHLITATGQRVTLRCSPRSGDLSVYWYQQSLDQGLQFLIQYYNGEERAKGNILERFSAQQFPDLHSELNLSSLELGDSALYFCASSGGEKGYEQYFGPGTRLTVT.